This T cell receptor beta chain is drawn from a study of T cell repertoires in ileal Crohn's disease. Here immunoSEQ multiplex PCR was the method, and the copy in TCRdb shows in-frame clones only, minus some. The sample contains several thousand clones, 80% to 85% of which appear only once. The receptor comes from an adult with Crohn's disease. The sequencing sample was made of ileal tissue.

CDR3 region: CASSPWTGYNEQFF. The CDR3 nucleotides are TGTGCCAGCAGCCCGTGGACTGGTTACAATGAGCAGTTCTTC. V usage is TRBV16 and J usage is TRBJ2-1; TRBD2 might be the D (5 bases). Germline values: CDR1 KGHSY, CDR2 FQNENV. V lost 4 bases, J lost 4 bases, and 11 bases lay in between. The CDR3 is made up of 14 amino acids.